This T cell receptor (beta chain) was recovered during a study of shared clonotypes between healthy human individuals. In the source study's methods: Junction-only sequences produced by ImmunoSEQ had no quality scores, so filtering differed. Data came from immunoSEQ multiplex PCR; TCRdb stores just in-frame clones and leaves some out. V and J calls and clone size come straight from that table; D and trimming were deduced from the DNA. Found here are more than 900,000 clones, 75% to 80% of them singletons; the top ten hold around 0.61%. The CDR3 covers 16 residues. Germline CDR1 KGHSH, CDR2 LQKENI. Unmatched junction bases numbered 9, after V lost 3 bases and J lost 7 bases.

The sequencing input was memory CD4+ T cells from PBMCs. Subset given: CD45RA-negative fraction. The chain couples TRBV18 to TRBJ1-4; TRBD1 matches 9 bases. The TCR comes from a man between 18 and 35 years old in good health. Some clones in this sample may be carry-over from other donors' samples. The CDR3 DNA follows: TGTGCCAGCTCACCGAAAATAGGGACAGGGACTGAAAAACTGTTTTTT. This gives the protein CASSPKIGTGTEKLFF.